This entry features one T cell receptor (beta chain) sequence. What this receptor recognizes is not known. No base-level quality is on record; no much larger clone is a single base apart. Donors formed part of the validation cohort, which comprised over a hundred subjects and was distinct from the first cohort of 690 or so subjects. The data were obtained in a study of cytomegalovirus exposure and HLA in healthy donors (dated by TCRdb to about 2017). Notes on the research overall: The roughly 700 repertoires of the first cohort and the 95 to 150 validation repertoires were produced on the same platform, according to a later analysis. The aim of the study was to test whether cataloging public T cell receptors could identify signatures of past pathogen exposure. Besides the first cohort of approximately 710 subjects, a separate validation cohort made up of over 95 different subjects was used. High-throughput TCR immunosequencing, statistical association of individual TCRs with disease status, and machine learning were combined to predict cytomegalovirus infection status.

Library creation used the immunoSEQ multiplex PCR assay. On the study's bioinformatics: A statistical classification framework was built for diagnosing cytomegalovirus status from the catalog of TCR beta chain sequences. In its TCRdb copy, this immuneACCESS table keeps in-frame sequences only and misses some clones. Where compared with another copy, unresolved V genes explain less than half of these, and the others have no known cause. V and J calls and clone size are copied from that table; D and trimming were computed from the DNA. In this sample the table shows roughly 270,000 clones, 88% of which occur a single time. Around 0.9% of the sample belongs to the ten largest clones. Results the study describes overall, beyond this receptor: Subsequent analysis determined that TCRs grouped into clusters in the first cohort also showed a tendency toward co-occurrence across the 90 to 150 validation repertoires, and roughly 95% of cluster scores exceeded 0. Most TCR sequences were seen in very few donors, while some public TCRs were found in many individuals. A total of 150 to 200 TCR beta chains were listed by the study as associated with cytomegalovirus. In both the original and validation cohorts, the classifier was reported to diagnose cytomegalovirus status with high specificity and sensitivity. The authors suggested that the approach could potentially be extended to other disease states and immunological phenotypes. A few of the identified cytomegalovirus-associated TCR beta chains were confirmed in vitro to be specific for cytomegalovirus antigens. A later analysis had no HLA typing for the validation cohort, so co-occurrence there was scored across all 130 or so repertoires.

The CDR3, cysteine through phenylalanine, is 13 amino acids long. The entry retains the CDR3 DNA only, 39 bases that are in frame from base 1. Trimming takes 5 bases from V and 11 bases from J, and the germline ends sit 19 bases apart. According to the germline V gene, CDR1 reads SGHRS and CDR2 reads YFSETQ. The chain employs TRBV5-1 and TRBJ1-1, with no confident D gene call. The receptor comes from a woman aged 18-29 years in good health and CMV-seronegative. Sequencing input: PBMCs. The nucleotide sequence is TGCGCCAGCAGAGTGAGAGGGCCGGAGGAGGCTTTCTTT. It translates to CASRVRGPEEAFF.